The next 14 T cell receptor beta chains were all read from a single sample in a study of T cell clones after liver transplantation. Clones were sequenced by immunoSEQ multiplex PCR, and TCRdb holds only the in-frame ones, with some missing. The sample carries roughly 100,000 clones, 84% recorded once. The sequencing here drew on CD4+ T cells from blood, taken approximately 50 months after liver transplant. The receptor set was obtained from a human patient who received a liver transplant. The graft donor may account for some of the T cells.

The chain combines TRBV14 with TRBJ2-5, with 8 bases matching TRBD2. Trimming removed 1 base from V and 1 base from J; junction bases left unmatched: 5. The germline V gene encodes CDR1 SGHDN and CDR2 FVKESK. The CDR3 spans 16 residues. The DNA of the CDR3 is TGTGCCAGCAGCCAAGTGCGGGGGGCGCGCCAAGAGACCCAGTACTTC. This encodes CASSQVRGARQETQYF.

CDR3 in DNA: TGTGCCAGCAGCTTGGTTACAGGAAGGGAGACCCAGTACTTC. This gives the protein CASSLVTGRETQYF. The V call is TRBV5-4, the J call TRBJ2-5; TRBD1 might be the D (5 bases). The CDR3 runs 14 residues. Trimming removed 0 bases from V and 5 bases from J, with 11 bases in between. CDR1 SGHNT and CDR2 YYREEE come from the germline V gene (reference sequence).

The chain combines TRBV4-1 with TRBJ2-4; no reliable D call. CDR1 and CDR2 from the germline V gene are MGHRA and YSYEKL. Between the trimmed V and J ends, which lost 2 bases and 2 bases, there was a span of 13 bases. The CDR3 length is 16 residues. The CDR3 DNA reads TGCGCCAGCAGCCAATTGGAGAACCCCCCCAAAAACATTCAGTACTTC. It specifies CASSQLENPPKNIQYF.

This chain uses TRBV29-1 with TRBJ2-5; 9 nucleotides line up with TRBD1. V was clipped by 4 bases and J by 9 bases; unmatched bases: 15. This CDR3 comprises 15 residues. Looked up from germline, CDR1 is SQVTM and CDR2 is ANQGSEA. This CDR3 is CSVVGDREPPGAQYF. In DNA, the CDR3 is TGCAGCGTTGTAGGGGACAGGGAGCCCCCAGGGGCCCAGTACTTC.

This chain connects TRBV7-3 to TRBJ2-2, with D possibly TRBD2 on 5 matching bases. Deletions cut 5 bases from V and 1 base from J, with 14 bases between. Germline values: CDR1 SGHTA, CDR2 FQGTGA. The CDR3 has 16 residues. CDR3 sequence: CASSPQQRLNTGELFF. Written as DNA, the CDR3 is TGTGCCAGCAGCCCCCAACAGCGGTTGAACACCGGGGAGCTGTTTTTT.

The sample holds one count of this clone. J is TRBJ2-6 and V is TRBV7-9; either TRBD1 or TRBD2 may supply D (5 bases each). Deletions cut 5 bases from V and 3 bases from J, with 17 bases between. Germline V gives CDR1 SEHNR, CDR2 FQNEAQ (reference sequence). CDR3 length: 17 residues. The CDR3 loop reads CASSPTHRGLGANVLTF. DNA for the CDR3: TGTGCCAGCAGCCCAACACACCGGGGCCTTGGGGCCAACGTCCTGACTTTC.

The rearrangement uses TRBV2 and TRBJ2-5; 7 bases match TRBD1. The V gene end was trimmed by 6 bases and the J gene end by 5 bases; junction bases not matched to a gene: 3. Germline assignment: CDR1 SNHLY and CDR2 FYNNEI. The CDR3 runs 12 residues. DNA of the CDR3: TGTGCCAGCAGGACAGGGCTGGAGACCCAGTACTTC. This gives the protein CASRTGLETQYF.

The chain links TRBV6-5 to TRBJ2-2; D perhaps matches TRBD1 (5 bases). The germline V gene has CDR1 MNHEY and CDR2 SVGAGI. CDR3 length equals 15 residues. V was clipped by 2 bases and J by 6 bases, with 13 bases between them. For the CDR3, the DNA is TGTGCCAGCAGTTACACGAAGGGGCATCCCGGGGAGCTGTTTTTT. This gives the protein CASSYTKGHPGELFF.

This clone occurred once. This rearrangement joins TRBV7-7 to TRBJ2-1; 14 nucleotides align to TRBD2. CDR1 is SSHAT, CDR2 FNYEAQ, per germline (reference sequence). This CDR3 comprises 16 residues. Unmatched junction bases numbered 8, after V lost 5 bases and J lost 8 bases. The CDR3 nucleotides read TGTGCCAGCAGCATGAGACTAGCGGGAGGGCCATATGAGCAGTTCTTC. This encodes CASSMRLAGGPYEQFF. The full variable domain, completed using reference TRBV7-7 and TRBJ2-1, is GAGVSQSPRYKVTKRGQDVTLRCDPISSHATLYWYQQALGQGPEFLTYFNYEAQPDKSGLPSDRFSAERPEGSISTLTIQRTEQRDSAMYRCASSMRLAGGPYEQFFGPGTRLTVL.

The CDR3 reads CASSPRTGLYYGYTF. The DNA of the CDR3 is TGTGCCAGCAGCCCCCGGACAGGGCTTTACTATGGCTACACCTTC. This chain connects TRBV7-7 to TRBJ1-2; the match to TRBD1 covers 8 bases. V gave up 5 bases and J gave up 3 bases; unmatched junction bases: 8. This CDR3 is built from 15 residues. Germline V gives CDR1 SSHAT, CDR2 FNYEAQ (reference sequence).

This clone was observed once. This chain joins TRBV7-3 and TRBJ2-1; D might be TRBD1 (6 bases). The germline gives CDR1 SGHTA, CDR2 FQGTGA. The CDR3 is made up of 13 amino acids. Trimming cost V 5 bases and J 7 bases, with 12 bases left between them. The CDR3 is CASSVSQGNEQFF. The CDR3 DNA sequence: TGTGCCAGCAGCGTGTCCCAGGGGAATGAGCAGTTCTTC.

This chain connects TRBV5-1 to TRBJ2-5, with TRBD1 as a possible D gene (5 bases). From germline, CDR1 is SGHRS and CDR2 YFSETQ. V was pared by 1 base and J by 5 bases, with 12 bases between. This CDR3 comprises 14 residues. The CDR3 reads CASSLRQGGETQYF. Here the CDR3 DNA reads TGCGCCAGCAGCTTGAGGCAGGGTGGGGAGACCCAGTACTTC.

The V and J genes are TRBV29-1 and TRBJ2-3; 11 bases map to TRBD2. V trimming: 4 bases; J trimming: 6 bases; junction bases outside the gene matches: 6. CDR3 size: 14 residues. CDR1 and CDR2 from the germline V gene are SQVTM and ANQGSEA. The CDR3 DNA sequence: TGCAGCGTTGGTAAGACTAGCGGGACTGATACGCAGTATTTT. Translated: CSVGKTSGTDTQYF.

This chain joins TRBV25-1 and TRBJ2-4; a weak D match, TRBD1 (6 bases). CDR1 is MGHDK and CDR2 is SYGVNS in the germline V gene. CDR3 size: 13 residues. The ends were cut back, 6 bases at V and 7 bases at J, with 13 bases in the middle. The CDR3 bases are TGTGCCAGCAGACAGGGTCGGTCGAACATTCAGTACTTC. Translated: CASRQGRSNIQYF. The full variable domain, rest sourced from reference TRBV25-1 and TRBJ2-4, is EADIYQTPRYLVIGTGKKITLECSQTMGHDKMYWYQQDPGMELHLIHYSYGVNSTEKGDLSSESTVSRIRTEHFPLTLESARPSHTSQYLCASRQGRSNIQYFGAGTRLSVL.